This section outlines one TCR beta chain sequence together with its context. As yet, its antigen is unknown. These data belong to a study of beta chain features in type 1 diabetes. TCRB transcripts that were expressed got sequenced, as all of the isolated RNA had been reverse transcribed. Using immunoSEQ multiplex PCR, the repertoire was profiled, and TCRdb retains in-frame clones only, with some absent. In the table there are 20,000 to 30,000 clones, 69% of which are singletons. Study-wide points: All four CD4+ subsets of Type 1 diabetes patients contained TCRB CDR3s that were moderately but significantly shorter.

The clonotype comes from a man between 18 and 35 years old with type 1 diabetes. The sequencing sample was made of Tregs from blood.

This CDR3 is CASRPLPGQGTTDTQYF. The CDR3 DNA is TGCGCCAGCAGGCCGTTACCGGGACAGGGAACAACAGATACGCAGTATTTT. V usage is TRBV5-1 and J usage is TRBJ2-3, with TRBD1 identical over 9 bases. The V and J ends lost 5 bases and 3 bases, in that order; junction bases with no gene match: 13. Germline lookup yields CDR1 SGHRS and CDR2 YFSETQ. The CDR3 length is 17 residues. Based on the CDR3 plus reference TRBV5-1 and TRBJ2-3, the full variable domain is KAGVTQTPRYLIKTRGQQVTLSCSPISGHRSVSWYQQTPGQGLQFLFEYFSETQRNKGNFPGRFSGRQFSNSRSEMNVSTLELGDSALYLCASRPLPGQGTTDTQYFGPGTRLTVL.